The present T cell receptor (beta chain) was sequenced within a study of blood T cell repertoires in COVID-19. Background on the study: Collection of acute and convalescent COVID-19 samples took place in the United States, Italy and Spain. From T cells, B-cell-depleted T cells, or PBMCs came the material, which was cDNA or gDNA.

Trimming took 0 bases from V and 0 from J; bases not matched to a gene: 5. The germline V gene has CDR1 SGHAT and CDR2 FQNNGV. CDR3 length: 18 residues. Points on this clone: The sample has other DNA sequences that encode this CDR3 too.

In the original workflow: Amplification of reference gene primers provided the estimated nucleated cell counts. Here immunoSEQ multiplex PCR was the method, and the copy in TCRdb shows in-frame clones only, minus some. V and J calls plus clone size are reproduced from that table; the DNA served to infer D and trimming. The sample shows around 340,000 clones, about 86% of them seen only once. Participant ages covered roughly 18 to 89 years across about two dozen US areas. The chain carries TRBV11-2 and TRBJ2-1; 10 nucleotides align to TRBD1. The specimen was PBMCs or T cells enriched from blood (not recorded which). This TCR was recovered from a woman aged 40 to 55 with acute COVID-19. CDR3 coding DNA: TGTGCCAGCAGCTTAGATGCTCGACAGGGGGCCTCCTACAATGAGCAGTTCTTC. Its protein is CASSLDARQGASYNEQFF.